The 15 T cell receptor beta chains below were found in one sample sequenced in a study of blood T cell repertoires in COVID-19. Measured with immunoSEQ multiplex PCR; TCRdb has only the in-frame clones, and not every one. The repertoire holds about 99,000 clones, with more than 80% as singletons. Sequencing was performed on peripheral blood. The source of these receptors is a human donor in a cohort sampled during active COVID-19.

V usage is TRBV19 and J usage is TRBJ2-2; 16 bases line up with TRBD2. The CDR3 extends over 17 amino acids. Germline-derived CDR1 and CDR2 are LNHDA and SQIVND (reference sequence). Trimming at V came to 7 bases and at J to 4 bases, leaving 6 bases not matched to a gene. The CDR3: CASTGTSGGAGTGELFF. The CDR3 DNA follows: TGTGCCAGTACCGGGACTAGCGGGGGGGCCGGCACCGGGGAGCTGTTTTTT.

The V and J genes are TRBV4-2 and TRBJ1-2; a possible D gene is TRBD1 (5 bases). The CDR3 totals 16 residues. Germline V gene lookup returns CDR1 LGHNA and CDR2 YNFKEQ. With 0 bases removed from V and 4 bases from J, the gap between germline ends came to 15 bases. Here the CDR3 DNA reads TGTGCCAGCAGCCAAGAGCGGGGCACGGTCTCCTATGGCTACACCTTC. Translated, it gives CASSQERGTVSYGYTF.

The chain recombines TRBV7-8 with TRBJ1-5, with D tentatively TRBD1 (6 bases). In germline, CDR1 is SGHVS, CDR2 FQNEAQ. Trimming shortened V by 5 bases and J by 0 bases, and 17 bases separated the two germline ends. The CDR3 is 17 amino acids. CDR3 sequence reads: CASSPLIRGLSNQPQHF. Here the CDR3 DNA reads TGTGCCAGCAGCCCCCTGATCAGGGGCCTTAGCAATCAGCCCCAGCATTTT.

The chain is built from TRBV5-1 and TRBJ2-2; a weak D match, TRBD1 (5 bases). The CDR3 spans 16 residues. V lost 0 bases and J 6 bases, leaving 15 bases between the germline ends. Looked up from germline, CDR1 is SGHRS and CDR2 is YFSETQ. CDR3 protein: CASSLAVGRVAGELFF. CDR3 nucleotides: TGCGCCAGCAGCTTGGCCGTAGGCAGGGTGGCCGGGGAGCTGTTTTTT.

The chain employs TRBV7-9 and TRBJ2-1; TRBD2 is a possible D gene (6 bases). CDR1 SEHNR and CDR2 FQNEAQ come from the germline V gene (reference sequence). Trimming took 8 bases from V and 0 from J, leaving 14 bases between them. CDR3 size: 15 residues. CDR3 sequence: CASGKTRNSYNEQFF. The CDR3 region has the DNA TGTGCCAGCGGAAAGACTAGGAACTCCTACAATGAGCAGTTCTTC.

The chain recombines TRBV7-8 with TRBJ1-3; possible D gene TRBD1, 5 bases. The CDR3 is made up of 16 amino acids. V gave up 5 bases and J gave up 0 bases, with 14 bases separating them. Germline-derived CDR1 and CDR2 are SGHVS and FQNEAQ. The CDR3 region has the DNA TGTGCCAGCAGCAGGACACCCAACCTCTCTGGAAACACCATATATTTT. It translates to CASSRTPNLSGNTIYF. Complete variable domain (other parts from reference TRBV7-8 and TRBJ1-3): GAGVSQSPRYKVAKRGQDVALRCDPISGHVSLFWYQQALGQGPEFLTYFQNEAQLDKSGLPSDRFFAERPEGSVSTLKIQRTQQEDSAVYLCASSRTPNLSGNTIYFGEGSWLTVV.

The chain has TRBV4-2 and TRBJ1-2, with 7 nucleotides matching TRBD1. V lost 1 base and J lost 4; bases outside the gene matches: 9. This CDR3 is built from 16 residues. Germline V gives CDR1 LGHNA, CDR2 YNFKEQ. Here the CDR3 DNA reads TGTGCCAGCAGCCAAGTCTCTGCCCAGGGGGGCTATGGCTACACCTTC. This translates into CASSQVSAQGGYGYTF.

The chain joins TRBV7-9 to TRBJ2-1, with D maybe TRBD1 (6 bases). This CDR3 region has 15 residues. The ends were cut back, 1 base at V and 2 bases at J, with 9 bases in the middle. Germline V gene lookup returns CDR1 SEHNR and CDR2 FQNEAQ (reference sequence). This CDR3 reads CASSLGRGAYNEQFF. The DNA for the CDR3 is TGTGCCAGCAGCTTAGGCAGGGGAGCCTACAATGAGCAGTTCTTC. Variable domain in full (rest from reference TRBV7-9 and TRBJ2-1): DTGVSQNPRHKITKRGQNVTFRCDPISEHNRLYWYRQTLGQGPEFLTYFQNEAQLEKSRLLSDRFSAERPKGSFSTLEIQRTEQGDSAMYLCASSLGRGAYNEQFFGPGTRLTVL.

The chain uses TRBV30 and TRBJ1-2, with 8 bases aligning to TRBD1. J was trimmed by 4 bases and V by 5 bases; bases with no gene match: 0. CDR1 GTSNPN and CDR2 SVGIG come from the germline V gene (reference sequence). This CDR3 is built from 11 residues. CDR3 protein: CAWGTGYGYTF. The CDR3 nucleotides are TGTGCCTGGGGGACAGGCTATGGCTACACCTTC.

This chain joins TRBV2 and TRBJ1-6, with a possible D match to TRBD1 (5 bases). Trimming pared 5 bases from V and 9 bases from J, leaving 17 bases between. This CDR3 is 15 amino acids long. The germline V gene has CDR1 SNHLY and CDR2 FYNNEI. CDR3 DNA sequence: TGTGCCAGCAGTTTCCGACACGGGGGTAGTTCACCCCTCCACTTT. This encodes CASSFRHGGSSPLHF.

The rearrangement joins TRBV5-5 to TRBJ1-4, with D tentatively TRBD1 (6 bases). The CDR3 runs 16 residues. Trimming pared 0 bases from V and 4 bases from J, leaving 13 bases between. Germline CDR1 reads SGHKS; CDR2 reads YYEKEE (reference sequence). The CDR3 sequence is CASSLGAGAGNEKLFF. CDR3 nucleotides: TGTGCCAGCAGCTTGGGGGCGGGGGCCGGTAATGAAAAACTGTTTTTT.

The V and J genes are TRBV7-9 and TRBJ1-4; the match to TRBD1 covers 7 bases. Germline V gene sequence: CDR1 SEHNR, CDR2 FQNEAQ (reference sequence). This CDR3 is built from 15 residues. J was trimmed by 7 bases and V by 0 bases; bases with no gene match: 5. CDR3 loop: CASSLATGSGEKLFF. The CDR3 DNA follows: TGTGCCAGCAGCTTAGCGACAGGGTCGGGTGAAAAACTGTTTTTT. Variable domain in full (rest from reference TRBV7-9 and TRBJ1-4): DTGVSQNPRHKITKRGQNVTFRCDPISEHNRLYWYRQTLGQGPEFLTYFQNEAQLEKSRLLSDRFSAERPKGSFSTLEIQRTEQGDSAMYLCASSLATGSGEKLFFGSGTQLSVL.

This chain connects TRBV6-2 or TRBV6-3 to TRBJ1-2; D unclear. This CDR3 region has 13 residues. Germline CDR1 MNHEY, CDR2 SVGEGT. V lost 2 bases and J 4 bases, leaving 8 bases between the germline ends. This CDR3 reads CASSYDGIYGYTF. CDR3 nucleotides: TGTGCCAGCAGTTACGACGGGATCTATGGCTACACCTTC.

This clone appeared a single time. CDR3 in amino acids: CATSDAGQGPGWETQYF. The DNA of the CDR3 is TGTGCCACCAGTGACGCAGGACAGGGCCCTGGGTGGGAGACCCAGTACTTC. V is TRBV24-1 and J is TRBJ2-5; 8 nucleotides line up with TRBD1. The germline V gene encodes CDR1 KGHDR and CDR2 SFDVKD. The V segment lost 4 bases and the J segment 5 bases; nucleotides outside the gene matches: 14. The CDR3 has 17 residues.

This chain connects TRBV2 to TRBJ1-1; no reliable D call. Germline V gene data show CDR1 as SNHLY and CDR2 as FYNNEI. Trimming stripped 8 bases from V and 2 bases from J, with 6 bases between. This CDR3 has 11 amino acids. The CDR3 DNA reads as TGTGCCAGCCGTATTAACACTGAAGCTTTCTTT. Amino acids: CASRINTEAFF.